This T cell receptor (beta chain) was sequenced for a study of T-cell reconstitution after alpha-beta-depleted transplantation in children. Findings and limits, study-wide: Several hundred expanded graft clones reportedly were the source of alpha-beta T cells about two months after transplant. One year after transplant, T-cell counts and diversity came mostly from newly produced T cells.

This clonotype was seen at least ten times. The antigen remains undetermined. Looked up from germline, CDR1 is DFQATT and CDR2 is SNEGSKA (reference sequence). The V and J ends lost 4 bases and 3 bases, in that order; junction bases with no gene match: 5. The CDR3 runs to 14 residues. During its preparation, the TCRbeta library received unique molecular identifiers. Each CDR3 protein is one row after TCRdb ran MiXCR on the PCR reads. Of about 460,000 distinct CDR3 sequences in the sample, over 9.5% were seen once. The clonotype comes from a child younger than 10 with inherited bone marrow failure, due to receive a stem cell transplant. Sequences were derived from PBMCs, sampled before TCRalphabeta/CD19-depleted stem cell transplant. J is TRBJ2-1 and V is TRBV20-1; 8 bases are a match to TRBD2. The CDR3 DNA follows: TGCAGTGCTACATTGGGACTAGACTACAATGAGCAGTTCTTC. Translation gives CSATLGLDYNEQFF.